Listed below are T cell receptor beta chains from one sample, sequenced in a study of cytomegalovirus exposure and HLA in healthy donors. Only in-frame clones appear in the TCRdb table, and some are missing; sequencing was by immunoSEQ multiplex PCR. The data hold some 170,000 clones, with about 95% observed a single time. The sequenced sample consisted of PBMCs. The receptors were gathered from a woman aged 18-29 years in good health and CMV-seronegative. The CDR3 runs from the conserved cysteine through the conserved F or W. D genes are given only for firm matches.

cdr3_aa: CASRRVRDRASPLHF
cdr3_nt: TGCGCCAGCAGACGGGTCCGGGACAGGGCTTCACCCCTCCACTTT
d_call: TRBD1
j_call: TRBJ1-6
v_call: TRBV5-1

cdr3_aa: CASSVAGTGRTPDTQYF
cdr3_nt: TGTGCCAGCAGCGTAGCCGGGACAGGGAGAACCCCAGATACGCAGTATTTT
d_call: TRBD1
j_call: TRBJ2-3
v_call: TRBV9

cdr3_aa: CASRDTYNEQFF
cdr3_nt: TGTGCCAGCCGGGACACCTACAATGAGCAGTTCTTC
d_call: .
j_call: TRBJ2-1
v_call: TRBV25-1

cdr3_aa: CASSAGRGETQYF
cdr3_nt: TGTGCCAGCAGTGCGGGGAGGGGGGAGACCCAGTACTTC
d_call: .
j_call: TRBJ2-5
v_call: TRBV9

cdr3_aa: CASAQGNTEAFF
cdr3_nt: TGTGCCAGCGCACAGGGGAACACTGAAGCTTTCTTT
d_call: .
j_call: TRBJ1-1
v_call: TRBV6-6

cdr3_aa: CASSLPGVDGYTF
cdr3_nt: TGTGCCAGCAGCTTGCCGGGAGTAGATGGCTACACCTTC
d_call: .
j_call: TRBJ1-2
v_call: TRBV5-4

cdr3_aa: CASNTGDTEAFF
cdr3_nt: TGTGCCAGCAATACAGGGGACACTGAAGCTTTCTTT
d_call: TRBD1
j_call: TRBJ1-1
v_call: TRBV2

cdr3_aa: CASSQVVPRPDTQYF
cdr3_nt: TGCGCCAGCAGCCAAGTAGTTCCGCGGCCAGATACGCAGTATTTT
d_call: .
j_call: TRBJ2-3
v_call: TRBV4-1

cdr3_aa: CASSVASGGEGTDTQYF
cdr3_nt: TGTGCCAGCAGCGTAGCTTCGGGGGGGGAGGGCACAGATACGCAGTATTTT
d_call: TRBD2
j_call: TRBJ2-3
v_call: TRBV9

cdr3_aa: CASSLLYTDTQYF
cdr3_nt: TGTGCCAGCAGCTTGCTATACACAGATACGCAGTATTTT
d_call: .
j_call: TRBJ2-3
v_call: TRBV5-4

cdr3_aa: CASSLSGGQETQYF
cdr3_nt: TGTGCCAGCAGTTTAAGCGGGGGCCAAGAGACCCAGTACTTC
d_call: TRBD2
j_call: TRBJ2-5
v_call: TRBV7-9

cdr3_aa: CASSLERMSGELFF
cdr3_nt: TGTGCCAGTAGCCTTGAGCGGATGAGCGGGGAGCTGTTTTTT
d_call: .
j_call: TRBJ2-2
v_call: TRBV19

cdr3_aa: CASGFGEHSNQPQHF
cdr3_nt: TGTGCTAGTGGTTTCGGGGAACATAGCAATCAGCCCCAGCATTTT
d_call: .
j_call: TRBJ1-5
v_call: TRBV12-5

cdr3_aa: CASSQTQGIAGGDYNEQFF
cdr3_nt: TGCGCCAGCAGCCAAACCCAGGGAATAGCGGGGGGGGACTACAATGAGCAGTTCTTC
d_call: TRBD2
j_call: TRBJ2-1
v_call: TRBV4-1